The 3 T cell receptor beta chains below were found in one sample sequenced in a study of CD8 T cells in Susac syndrome. Reverse transcription of roughly 0.5 to 1 ug RNA used random hexamers. TCRdb re-derived calls from the immunoSEQ multiplex PCR reads in MiXCR, one entry per CDR3 protein. The sample lists under 200,000 distinct CDR3 sequences, approximately 95% seen once, with around 0.16% in the top ten. The sequenced material came from CD8+ T cells from PBMCs. The receptors were gathered from a human donor with Susac syndrome.

The rearrangement joins TRBV6-5 to TRBJ2-1; 15 nucleotides align to TRBD2. V lost 6 bases and J lost 10; bases outside the gene matches: 7. The CDR3 length is 15 residues. CDR1 and CDR2 (germline): MNHEY, SVGAGI. In nucleotides, the CDR3 is TGTGCCAGCAGCCCTGGACTAGCGGGGGGGCAAGAGCAGTTCTTC. This sequence encodes CASSPGLAGGQEQFF.

This chain uses TRBV11-2 with TRBJ2-1; 13 nucleotides align to TRBD2. The CDR3 has 17 residues. Looked up from germline, CDR1 is SGHAT and CDR2 is FQNNGV. V shed 5 bases and J 5 bases; nucleotides not matched to a gene: 9. The DNA of the CDR3 is TGTGCCAGCAGCCAAACTAGCGGGAGGGTTGTTGACAATGAGCAGTTCTTC. Its protein is CASSQTSGRVVDNEQFF.

The rearrangement uses TRBV29-1 and TRBJ1-4, with D tentatively TRBD1 (5 bases). This CDR3 spans 13 amino acids. The germline V gene encodes CDR1 SQVTM and CDR2 ANQGSEA. Trimming removed 5 bases from V and 4 bases from J, with 11 bases in between. The chain's CDR3 is CSVRTLGNEKLFF. CDR3 in DNA: TGCAGCGTTCGGACACTGGGTAATGAAAAACTGTTTTTT.